The entry that follows covers one TCR beta chain sequence. Its antigen remains unknown. V lost 1 base, J lost 5 bases, and 5 bases lay in between. The CDR3 spans 12 residues. Germline assignment: CDR1 SGHAT and CDR2 FQNNGV. Blood collection times were about day -28 and days 30, 100, 180 posttransplant. This entry is derived from a study of T cell clonotyping in hematopoietic cell transplantation. The study's findings and limits: After transplant, recipient diversity fell while pathologically expanded clonotypes grew through day 180.

The repertoire was sequenced with immunoSEQ multiplex PCR; TCRdb's copy has only in-frame clones and lacks some. The sample shows around 6,800 clones, approximately 80% of them seen only once. The receptor was isolated from a female patient between 25 and 45 years old who had an allogeneic stem cell transplant, so the T cells may come from the graft donor. Some clones in this sample may be carry-over from other donors' samples. The sequencing used PBMCs, collected 100 days after allogeneic stem cell transplant. This rearrangement joins TRBV11-2 to TRBJ1-1; D is ambiguous. The CDR3 nucleotides read TGTGCCAGCAGCTTAGGGAGAACTGAAGCTTTCTTT. It specifies CASSLGRTEAFF.